A selection of T cell receptor beta chains follows, all from one sample in a study of T-cell memory formation after mild COVID-19. TCRdb itself ran the 5' RACE reads through MiXCR, one entry per CDR3 protein. The sample lists 65,000 to 90,000 distinct CDR3 sequences; around 13% were seen once. Sequencing was done on a sample of PBMCs or a T cell subset sorted from them (not recorded which). These receptors all come from a man in his late teens or twenties who had mild COVID-19 (a few samples of this study predate the infection). Cell type and time point are not known. Each CDR3 is given with its conserved first and last residue. D genes are given only for firm matches. Some rows mark clone size as missing; the rest say once, few, many or name a class of expanded clone.

>NA|NA|TRBV27|TRBJ1-1
CASSFGPAIEAFF
TGTGCCAGCAGTTTCGGACCTGCTATTGAAGCTTTCTTT
>NA|few|TRBV20-1|TRBJ2-3
CSARSIDTQYF
TGCAGTGCTAGAAGCATAGATACGCAGTATTTT
>TRBD1|large|TRBV5-6|TRBJ2-5
CASSLGRGYETQYF
TGTGCCAGCAGCTTGGGCAGGGGGTATGAGACCCAGTACTTC
>NA|many|TRBV10-3|TRBJ2-2
CAVNRDANTGELFF
TGTGCCGTAAACCGGGACGCGAACACCGGGGAGCTGTTTTTT
>NA|NA|TRBV12-3/TRBV12-4|TRBJ2-1
CASQTGYNEQFF
TGTGCCAGCCAGACCGGCTACAATGAGCAGTTCTTC
>NA|few|TRBV2|TRBJ2-7
CASSGGVSYEQYF
TGTGCCAGCAGCGGAGGGGTCTCTTACGAGCAGTACTTC
>TRBD1|few|TRBV7-9|TRBJ1-2
CASSPQQGSSSGYTF
TGTGCCAGCAGCCCACAACAGGGGAGCTCCTCTGGCTACACCTTC
>NA|many|TRBV15|TRBJ2-1
CATSSLNEQFF
TGTGCCACCAGCAGTTTAAATGAGCAGTTCTTC
>NA|many|TRBV12-3/TRBV12-4|TRBJ1-2
CASSYSGTTYYGYTF
TGTGCCAGCAGCTATTCCGGGACAACCTACTATGGCTACACCTTC
>TRBD1|few|TRBV6-6|TRBJ2-5
CASSGDRGQETQYF
TGTGCCAGCAGTGGGGACAGGGGACAAGAGACCCAGTACTTC
>TRBD1|NA|TRBV7-9|TRBJ2-1
CASSLSTGRNEQFF
TGTGCCAGCAGCTTGTCGACAGGGCGGAATGAGCAGTTCTTC
>TRBD1|NA|TRBV5-8|TRBJ1-2
CASSIRQGGYGYTF
TGTGCCAGCAGTATACGACAGGGGGGCTATGGCTACACCTTC
>NA|few|TRBV7-9|TRBJ2-2
CASRRTVTGELFF
TGTGCCAGCAGACGGACAGTCACCGGGGAGCTGTTTTTT
>TRBD1|few|TRBV12-5|TRBJ1-1
CASGSRDRVINTEAFF
TGTGCTAGTGGTTCCCGGGACAGGGTCATTAACACTGAAGCTTTCTTT
>TRBD1|NA|TRBV7-9|TRBJ2-3
CASSLPALGQGWNTQYF
TGTGCCAGCAGCTTGCCCGCCTTAGGACAGGGGTGGAATACGCAGTATTTT
>NA|NA|TRBV7-8|TRBJ2-5
CASSLIKSGGLQETQYF
TGTGCCAGCAGCCTGATAAAAAGCGGAGGTCTCCAAGAGACCCAGTACTTC
>TRBD1|NA|TRBV10-2|TRBJ2-2
CASLGTGSTGELFF
TGCGCCAGCCTTGGGACAGGGAGCACCGGGGAGCTGTTTTTT
>TRBD1|few|TRBV7-9|TRBJ1-2
CATPGTGYYGYTF
TGTGCCACCCCCGGGACAGGGTACTATGGCTACACCTTC
>NA|few|TRBV11-2|TRBJ2-2
CASSLGNGELFF
TGTGCCAGCAGCTTAGGAAACGGGGAGCTGTTTTTT
>NA|many|TRBV6-2/TRBV6-3|TRBJ1-1
CASSLLHRESTEAFF
TGTGCCAGCAGCCTACTTCACAGGGAGAGCACTGAAGCTTTCTTT
>NA|few|TRBV7-3|TRBJ1-2
CASSLTGPGEGYTF
TGTGCCAGCAGCTTAACGGGGCCAGGGGAAGGCTACACCTTC
>NA|NA|TRBV12-3/TRBV12-4|TRBJ1-2
CASSLFRGRPDGYTF
TGTGCCAGCAGTTTGTTTCGGGGGCGTCCGGACGGCTACACCTTC
>TRBD1|NA|TRBV5-1|TRBJ2-7
CASSSSTGNYEQYF
TGCGCCAGCAGCTCGTCGACAGGGAACTACGAGCAGTACTTC
>NA|few|TRBV11-3|TRBJ2-3
CASSDRDRTFTDTQYF
TGTGCCAGCAGCGACCGGGACCGCACCTTCACAGATACGCAGTATTTT
>NA|NA|TRBV28|TRBJ1-1
CASSRREEENTEAFF
TGTGCCAGCAGTAGGCGGGAGGAGGAGAACACTGAAGCTTTCTTT
>TRBD2|few|TRBV12-3/TRBV12-4|TRBJ2-1
CASSPGTSTEQFF
TGTGCCAGCAGTCCCGGGACTAGCACAGAGCAGTTCTTC